The present T cell receptor (beta chain) was sequenced within a study of cytomegalovirus exposure and HLA in healthy donors. In germline, CDR1 is LNHDA, CDR2 SQIVND (reference sequence). The CDR3 has 15 residues. Trimming cost V 4 bases and J 5 bases, with 18 bases left between them. Assay used: immunoSEQ multiplex PCR; TCRdb lists only in-frame clones, some missing. Among under 150,000 clones listed, around 86% were seen once. The sample was PBMCs. The origin of this receptor is a man younger than 35 in good health and CMV-seropositive. The genes are TRBV19 and TRBJ2-7; perhaps TRBD1 as D (6 bases). The CDR3: CASSKTPGQLNEQYF. The CDR3 nucleotides are TGTGCCAGTAGTAAGACACCGGGACAATTGAACGAGCAGTACTTC.